This T cell receptor beta chain originates from a study of T cell responses to AZD1222 COVID-19 vaccine. Study-wide results and caveats: Among those given AZD1222, only five or six were seropositive at baseline. The study sampled repertoires only after the peak T cell response.

To note about this clone: Its specificity is not known.

Here immunoSEQ multiplex PCR was the method, and the copy in TCRdb shows in-frame clones only, minus some. The repertoire consists of 250,000 to 300,000 clones, with about 94% occurring once and the leading ten covering 0.55%. The CDR3 loop spans 14 amino acids. The germline CDR1 and CDR2 sequences are SGHNT and YYREEE (reference sequence). The V end was cut by 4 bases, the J end by 5 bases, with 14 bases between. The rearrangement uses TRBV5-4 and TRBJ2-3, with D perhaps TRBD2 (5 bases). The clonotype was recovered from an adult who received the AZD1222 COVID-19 vaccine. The specimen was peripheral blood, collected 28 days after the second AZD1222 dose. This CDR3 reads CASSPVAREDTQYF. CDR3 DNA: TGTGCCAGCAGCCCAGTGGCTCGGGAAGATACGCAGTATTTT.